This T cell receptor (beta chain) was sequenced for a study of cytomegalovirus exposure and HLA in healthy donors. Study as a whole: Earlier, 95 million to 140 million unique TCR beta sequences were recovered from around 180 million T cells by an analysis. Samples from HLA-typed donors yielded about 85 million unique TCRs in an early data release. Overall study findings and caveats: The later analysis indicated that the majority of CMV-associated TCR beta chains appeared HLA-restricted. In a later analysis, V- and J-gene trimming of beta chains associated with a DCLRE1C missense variant, replicated independently.

Vbeta (60) and Jbeta (13) primers were used in the PCR. Data came from immunoSEQ multiplex PCR; TCRdb stores just in-frame clones and leaves some out. Of 55,000 to 80,000 clones detected, roughly 80% appear once; the ten largest clones hold less than 3%. A word on this clone: No antigen is known for it.

What was sequenced was PBMCs. The TCR comes from a woman under 40 in good health and CMV-seronegative.

The CDR3 nucleotides are TGTGCCAGCAGCTTGGACAGCCGGAACACTGAAGCTTTCTTT. This gives the protein CASSLDSRNTEAFF. The rearrangement joins TRBV7-2 to TRBJ1-1; D is perhaps TRBD1 (6 bases). The germline V gene has CDR1 SGHTA and CDR2 FQGNSA. V lost 3 bases, J lost 1 base, and 9 bases lay in between. The length of the CDR3 is 14 residues.